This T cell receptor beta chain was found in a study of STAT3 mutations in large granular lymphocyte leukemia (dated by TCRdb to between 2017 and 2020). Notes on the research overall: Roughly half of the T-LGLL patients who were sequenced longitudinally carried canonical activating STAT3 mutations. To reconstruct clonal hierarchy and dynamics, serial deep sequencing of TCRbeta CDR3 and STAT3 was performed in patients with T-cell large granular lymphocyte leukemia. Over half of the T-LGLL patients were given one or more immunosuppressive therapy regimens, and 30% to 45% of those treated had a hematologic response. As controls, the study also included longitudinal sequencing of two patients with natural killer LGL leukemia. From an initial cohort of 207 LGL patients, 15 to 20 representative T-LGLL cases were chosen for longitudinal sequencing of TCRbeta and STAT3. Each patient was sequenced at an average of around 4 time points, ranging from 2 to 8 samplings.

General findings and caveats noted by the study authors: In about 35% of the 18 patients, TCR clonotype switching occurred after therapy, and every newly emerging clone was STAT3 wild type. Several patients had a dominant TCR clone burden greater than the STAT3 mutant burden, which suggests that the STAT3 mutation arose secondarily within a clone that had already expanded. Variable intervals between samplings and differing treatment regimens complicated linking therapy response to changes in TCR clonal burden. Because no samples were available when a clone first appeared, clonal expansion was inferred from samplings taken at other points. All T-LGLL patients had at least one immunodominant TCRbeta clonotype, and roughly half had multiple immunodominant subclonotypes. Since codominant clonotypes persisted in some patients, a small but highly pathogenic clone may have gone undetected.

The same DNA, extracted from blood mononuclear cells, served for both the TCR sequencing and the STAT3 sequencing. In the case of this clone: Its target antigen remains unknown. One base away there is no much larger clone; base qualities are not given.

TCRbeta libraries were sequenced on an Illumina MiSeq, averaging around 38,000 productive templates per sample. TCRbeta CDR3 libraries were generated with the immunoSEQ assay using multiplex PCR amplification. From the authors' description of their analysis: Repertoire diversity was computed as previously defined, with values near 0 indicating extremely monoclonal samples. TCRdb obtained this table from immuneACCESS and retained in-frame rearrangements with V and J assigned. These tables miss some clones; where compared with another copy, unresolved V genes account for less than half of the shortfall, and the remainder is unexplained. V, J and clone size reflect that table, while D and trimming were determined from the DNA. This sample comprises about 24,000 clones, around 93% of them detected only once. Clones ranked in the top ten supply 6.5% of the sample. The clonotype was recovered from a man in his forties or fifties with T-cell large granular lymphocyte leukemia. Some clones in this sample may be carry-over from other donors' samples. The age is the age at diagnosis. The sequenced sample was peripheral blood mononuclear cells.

The CDR3 region reads CASSTFAEIRQPQHF. Read as DNA, the sequence is TGTGCCAGCAGCACGTTCGCGGAGATTCGGCAGCCCCAGCATTTT. The sequence links TRBV28 to TRBJ1-5, with the identity of the D gene unclear. Counted from cysteine to phenylalanine, this CDR3 has 15 amino acids. The retained sequence is limited to the CDR3, 45 bases, with the frame set at the first base. The germline V gene sets CDR1 to MDHEN and CDR2 to SYDVKM. Relative to germline, V is 6 bases shorter and J is 7 bases shorter, with 19 bases between their ends.